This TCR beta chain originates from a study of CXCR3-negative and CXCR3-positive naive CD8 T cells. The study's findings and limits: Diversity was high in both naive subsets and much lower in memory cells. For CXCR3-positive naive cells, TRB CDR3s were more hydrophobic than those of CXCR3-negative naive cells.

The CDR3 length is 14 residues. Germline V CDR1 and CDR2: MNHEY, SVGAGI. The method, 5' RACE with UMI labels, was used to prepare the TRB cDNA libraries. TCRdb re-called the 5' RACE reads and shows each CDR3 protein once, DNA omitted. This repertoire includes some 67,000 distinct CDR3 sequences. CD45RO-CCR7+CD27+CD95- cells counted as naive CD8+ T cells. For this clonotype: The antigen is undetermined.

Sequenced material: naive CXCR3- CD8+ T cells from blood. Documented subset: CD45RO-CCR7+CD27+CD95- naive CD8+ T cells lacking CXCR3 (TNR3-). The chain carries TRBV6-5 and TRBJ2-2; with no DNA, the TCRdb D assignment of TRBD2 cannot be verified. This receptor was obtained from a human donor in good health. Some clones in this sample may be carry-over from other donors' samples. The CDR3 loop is CASSYYGPTGELFF.